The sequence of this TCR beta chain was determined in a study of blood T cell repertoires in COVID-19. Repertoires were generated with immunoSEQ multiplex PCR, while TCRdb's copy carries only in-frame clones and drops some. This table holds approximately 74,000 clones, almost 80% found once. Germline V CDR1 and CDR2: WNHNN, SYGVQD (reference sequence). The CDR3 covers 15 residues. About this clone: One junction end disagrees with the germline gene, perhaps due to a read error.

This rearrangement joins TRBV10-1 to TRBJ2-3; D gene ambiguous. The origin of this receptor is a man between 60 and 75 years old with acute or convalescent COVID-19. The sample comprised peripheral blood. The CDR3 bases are TGCGCCAGCAGGGAGTTACAGTTCTGCACAGATACGCAGTATTTT. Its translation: CASRELQFCTDTQYF.